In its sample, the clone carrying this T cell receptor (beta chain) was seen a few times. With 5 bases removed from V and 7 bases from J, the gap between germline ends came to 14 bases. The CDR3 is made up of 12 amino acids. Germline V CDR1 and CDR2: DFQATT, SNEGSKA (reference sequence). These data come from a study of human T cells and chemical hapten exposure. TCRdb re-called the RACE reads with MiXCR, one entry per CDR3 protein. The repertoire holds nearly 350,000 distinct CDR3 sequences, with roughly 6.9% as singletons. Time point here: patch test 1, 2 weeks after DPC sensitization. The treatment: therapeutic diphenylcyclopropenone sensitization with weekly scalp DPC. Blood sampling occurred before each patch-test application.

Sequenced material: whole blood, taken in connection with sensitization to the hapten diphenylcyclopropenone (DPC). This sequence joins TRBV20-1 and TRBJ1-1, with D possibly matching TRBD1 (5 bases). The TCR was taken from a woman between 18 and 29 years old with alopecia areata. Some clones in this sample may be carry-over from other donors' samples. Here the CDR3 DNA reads TGCAGTGCTCAGCTTTACGACAGTGAAGCTTTCTTT. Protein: CSAQLYDSEAFF.